These 32 T cell receptor beta chains were sequenced from one sample in a study of siplizumab effects on memory and regulatory T cells. The table came from immunoSEQ multiplex PCR; TCRdb's copy has only in-frame clones and leaves some out. The table records about 85,000 clones, approximately 95% of them present only once. Sample: CD8+ T cells sorted from blood. Receptors were obtained from a human donor in good health.

This chain links TRBV10-3 with TRBJ2-3; TRBD2 aligns across 11 bases. With 6 bases clipped from V and 5 bases from J, the junction kept 7 bases outside the gene matches. CDR1 is ENHRY, CDR2 SYGVKD, per germline. The CDR3 length is 15 residues. CDR3 sequence reads: CAIRVAGGPEDTQYF. For the CDR3, the DNA is TGTGCCATCAGAGTAGCGGGAGGGCCGGAAGATACGCAGTATTTT.

The chain carries TRBV19 and TRBJ2-2; possibly TRBD1 or TRBD2 for D (7 bases each). Germline loops: CDR1 LNHDA, CDR2 SQIVND (reference sequence). V was clipped by 3 bases and J by 6 bases, with 14 bases between them. The CDR3 sequence is 15 residues long. CDR3 nucleotide sequence: TGTGCCAGTAGTATTGGGCCAGGGGGGGCCGGGGAGCTGTTTTTT. Its protein is CASSIGPGGAGELFF.

The V gene is TRBV4-1, the J gene TRBJ2-7, with TRBD2 identical over 10 bases. J lost 3 bases, V lost 1 base, and 3 bases had no gene match. Per germline, CDR1 MGHRA and CDR2 YSYEKL. The CDR3 contains 15 residues. This CDR3 is CASSQVTSGNYEQYF. Here the CDR3 DNA reads TGCGCCAGCAGCCAAGTCACTAGCGGGAACTACGAGCAGTACTTC.

The J gene is TRBJ1-1, the V gene TRBV27; TRBD1 aligns across 7 bases. J lost 11 bases, V lost 4 bases, and 13 bases had no gene match. CDR1 is MNHEY, CDR2 SMNVEV, per germline (reference sequence). The length of the CDR3 is 14 residues. CDR3 bases: TGTGCCAGCAGTTCCTATTTCAAACAGGGGCTCGCTTTCTTT. Residues: CASSSYFKQGLAFF.

Only one count was recorded for this clone. This chain connects TRBV15 to TRBJ2-1, with D perhaps being TRBD1 or TRBD2 (6 bases each). From germline, CDR1 is LNHNV and CDR2 YYDKDF (reference sequence). The CDR3 contains 14 residues. The V gene lost 1 base and the J gene lost 6 bases, with 10 bases spanning the gap. The CDR3 sequence: CATSRVSGANEQFF. For the CDR3, the DNA is TGTGCCACCAGCAGAGTGTCGGGGGCCAATGAGCAGTTCTTC.

The J gene is TRBJ1-1, the V gene TRBV19, with D possibly matching TRBD1 (6 bases). V was pared by 7 bases and J by 4 bases, with 16 bases between. The CDR3 length is 14 residues. Germline CDR1 is LNHDA and CDR2 is SQIVND (reference sequence). The CDR3 DNA follows: TGTGCCAGTAAACGTCAGGGGATCGGCACTGAAGCTTTCTTT. Its protein is CASKRQGIGTEAFF.

The rearrangement joins TRBV7-9 to TRBJ2-5; no clear D gene. V shed 7 bases and J shed 3 bases, with 15 bases lying between them. This CDR3 spans 14 amino acids. Germline V lookup: CDR1 SEHNR, CDR2 FQNEAQ (reference sequence). The CDR3 loop reads CASTKDPGKETQYF. CDR3 bases: TGTGCCAGCACCAAGGACCCAGGAAAAGAGACCCAGTACTTC.

The chain is built from TRBV7-8 and TRBJ1-5, with TRBD1 matching over 7 bases. The CDR3 loop spans 15 amino acids. Trimming at V came to 3 bases and at J to 6 bases, leaving 8 bases not matched to a gene. The germline V gene encodes CDR1 SGHVS and CDR2 FQNEAQ. For the CDR3, the DNA is TGTGCCAGCAGCTTGGAGACAGGGATGGGTCAGCCCCAGCATTTT. Protein sequence: CASSLETGMGQPQHF.

The chain couples TRBV29-1 to TRBJ2-7; unclear D gene. Trimming shortened V by 0 bases and J by 3 bases, and 9 bases separated the two germline ends. The germline CDR1 and CDR2 sequences are SQVTM and ANQGSEA. The CDR3 is 13 amino acids. The CDR3 region has the DNA TGCAGCGTTGAAGATTCGACACGCTACGAGCAGTACTTC. Amino acids: CSVEDSTRYEQYF.

V usage is TRBV19 and J usage is TRBJ1-5, with D possibly being TRBD1 (6 bases). The V gene lost 9 bases and the J gene lost 5 bases, with 14 bases spanning the gap. CDR1 LNHDA and CDR2 SQIVND come from the germline V gene (reference sequence). There are 13 residues in the CDR3. CDR3: CASSTSGDQPQHF. The CDR3 DNA is TGTGCCAGCTCTACCTCAGGGGATCAGCCCCAGCATTTT.

The chain is built from TRBV7-9 and TRBJ2-3; TRBD2 matches 10 bases. In germline, CDR1 is SEHNR, CDR2 FQNEAQ (reference sequence). J lost 3 bases, V lost 2 bases, and 5 bases had no gene match. This CDR3 region has 16 residues. CDR3 region: CASSLSLAGATDTQYF. The CDR3 nucleotides read TGTGCCAGCAGCTTAAGCCTAGCGGGAGCAACAGATACGCAGTATTTT.

The chain carries TRBV5-1 and TRBJ2-3; D ambiguous. CDR3 length: 15 amino acids. The germline V gene has CDR1 SGHRS and CDR2 YFSETQ. Trimming left V 0 bases short and J 0 bases short, with 8 bases between. This chain's CDR3 is CASSLAVDSTDTQYF. As DNA, the CDR3 is TGCGCCAGCAGCTTGGCCGTAGACAGCACAGATACGCAGTATTTT.

V usage is TRBV5-4 and J usage is TRBJ2-7; the D is unclear. Between the trimmed V and J ends, which lost 0 bases and 5 bases, there was a span of 9 bases. The CDR3 spans 13 residues. Germline V gene data show CDR1 as SGHNT and CDR2 as YYREEE (reference sequence). CDR3: CASSLVLEDEQYF. The CDR3 DNA is TGTGCCAGCAGCTTGGTTCTTGAGGACGAGCAGTACTTC.

This sequence joins TRBV5-1 and TRBJ2-3; D uncertain. Germline V gene sequence: CDR1 SGHRS, CDR2 YFSETQ. This CDR3 is 16 amino acids long. Deletions cut 2 bases from V and 2 bases from J, with 15 bases between. For the CDR3, the DNA is TGCGCCAGCAGCTTCGACTTAAGGTCCTTCACAGATACGCAGTATTTT. This encodes CASSFDLRSFTDTQYF.

V and J are TRBV11-3 and TRBJ2-3, with 12 bases that match TRBD2. The CDR3 consists of 18 residues. J was trimmed by 3 bases and V by 0 bases; bases with no gene match: 7. Germline CDR1 and CDR2: SGHNT and YENEEA. CDR3 in amino acids: CASSLDPTGTSGTDTQYF. The CDR3 DNA reads as TGTGCCAGCAGCTTAGATCCAACCGGGACTAGCGGGACAGATACGCAGTATTTT.

V usage is TRBV18 and J usage is TRBJ2-2; D call uncertain. With 3 bases removed from V and 2 bases from J, the gap between germline ends came to 1 base. CDR3 length: 12 amino acids. Germline V gene data show CDR1 as KGHSH and CDR2 as LQKENI. The CDR3 DNA follows: TGTGCCAGCTCACCCAACACCGGGGAGCTGTTTTTT. Its translation: CASSPNTGELFF.

This clone has a single count. This chain joins TRBV5-1 and TRBJ2-4; 15 bases map to TRBD2. Losses at the gene ends were 4 bases for V and 8 bases for J; bases not matched to a gene: 7. The CDR3 extends over 16 amino acids. Germline V gene data show CDR1 as SGHRS and CDR2 as YFSETQ. The CDR3, as DNA: TGCGCCAGCAGCCTGAGGACTAGCGGGAGGGTGGACATTCAGTACTTC. It yields the protein CASSLRTSGRVDIQYF.

J is TRBJ1-2 and V is TRBV28, with D uncertain. The CDR3 is 17 residues long. Trimming removed 1 base at V and 0 bases at J, with 15 bases between. Germline CDR1 and CDR2: MDHEN and SYDVKM. CDR3 DNA: TGTGCCAGCAGTTTATTTACGGAGGGCCCAGCTAACTATGGCTACACCTTC. Protein product: CASSLFTEGPANYGYTF.

The rearrangement joins TRBV27 to TRBJ2-1; 9 bases are a match to TRBD1. Germline CDR1 MNHEY, CDR2 SMNVEV (reference sequence). The CDR3 is made up of 16 amino acids. Losses at the gene ends were 2 bases for V and 8 bases for J; bases not matched to a gene: 10. CDR3: CASSLVLGQGLHEQFF. The CDR3 region has the DNA TGTGCCAGCAGTTTAGTCCTGGGACAGGGTTTGCATGAGCAGTTCTTC.

This sequence joins TRBV6-5 and TRBJ1-1; D is uncertain. V was cut by 7 bases and J by 11 bases, with 20 bases left in between. This CDR3 has 13 amino acids. Germline lookup yields CDR1 MNHEY and CDR2 SVGAGI. The CDR3 DNA reads TGTGCCAGCATTCCCAATTATGGGGTTTCGGCTTTCTTT. Translated: CASIPNYGVSAFF.

This sequence joins TRBV15 and TRBJ1-3; D is possibly TRBD1 (6 bases). Trimming stripped 5 bases from V and 1 base from J, with 15 bases between. CDR1 LNHNV and CDR2 YYDKDF come from the germline V gene (reference sequence). CDR3 size: 16 residues. CDR3 protein: CATSVDRFFSGNTIYF. The CDR3 region has the DNA TGTGCCACCAGCGTCGACAGGTTTTTTTCTGGAAACACCATATATTTT. The entire variable domain, with the rest obtained from reference TRBV15 and TRBJ1-3, is as follows: DAMVIQNPRYQVTQFGKPVTLSCSQTLNHNVMYWYQQKSSQAPKLLFHYYDKDFNNEADTPDNFQSRRPNTSFCFLDIRSPGLGDTAMYLCATSVDRFFSGNTIYFGEGSWLTVV.

This clone has only one observation. Written as DNA, the CDR3 is TGTGCCAGTAGTATCTTAAGCTCCTACAATGAGCAGTTCTTC. It translates to CASSILSSYNEQFF. V gene TRBV19 combines with J gene TRBJ2-1; D gene ambiguous. This CDR3 comprises 14 residues. CDR1 is LNHDA and CDR2 is SQIVND in the germline V gene (reference sequence). V was clipped by 3 bases and J by 0 bases, with 6 bases between them.

The chain employs TRBV5-6 and TRBJ2-1, with TRBD2 identical over 12 bases. CDR3 length: 16 residues. The V and J ends lost 1 base and 5 bases, in that order; junction bases with no gene match: 4. Per the germline V gene, CDR1 is SGHDT and CDR2 is YYEEEE. The DNA for the CDR3 is TGTGCCAGCAGCTTGCCTAGCGGGAGGGGGGACAATGAGCAGTTCTTC. It yields the protein CASSLPSGRGDNEQFF.

The DNA of the CDR3 is TGTGCCAGCAGCGACGGGACTAGGCGCAATGAGCAGTTCTTC. Translated, it gives CASSDGTRRNEQFF. This rearrangement joins TRBV9 to TRBJ2-1; 8 bases are shared with TRBD2. The CDR3 sequence is 14 residues long. From germline, CDR1 is SGDLS and CDR2 YYNGEE. V trimming: 3 bases; J trimming: 6 bases; junction bases outside the gene matches: 5.

The V and J genes are TRBV6-5 and TRBJ2-2, with a possible D match to TRBD2 (5 bases). Trimming pared 6 bases from V and 0 bases from J, leaving 11 bases between. The CDR3 has 15 residues. Germline CDR1 and CDR2: MNHEY and SVGAGI. The CDR3: CASRLGRSNTGELFF. The CDR3 DNA is TGTGCCAGCAGACTAGGCAGGTCGAACACCGGGGAGCTGTTTTTT.

The V call is TRBV27, the J call TRBJ2-7; weak D call: TRBD2 (5 bases). Germline CDR1 MNHEY, CDR2 SMNVEV (reference sequence). CDR3 length equals 17 residues. V dropped 0 bases and J dropped 4 bases, with 19 bases sitting between them. CDR3 nucleotides: TGTGCCAGCAGTTTATCGGGAGCGATGACCCTTTTATACGAGCAGTACTTC. Protein sequence: CASSLSGAMTLLYEQYF.

This chain joins TRBV5-1 and TRBJ2-2; D might be TRBD1 or TRBD2, each matching 6 bases. Germline V gene sequence: CDR1 SGHRS, CDR2 YFSETQ. Trimming removed 3 bases at V and 6 bases at J, with 15 bases between. The length of the CDR3 is 15 residues. This CDR3 reads CASSWRDNSPGELFF. Here the CDR3 DNA reads TGCGCCAGCAGCTGGAGGGACAACTCCCCCGGGGAGCTGTTTTTT.

The chain links TRBV9 to TRBJ2-7, with TRBD1 matching over 7 bases. The germline V gene has CDR1 SGDLS and CDR2 YYNGEE. The CDR3 length is 12 residues. The V segment lost 3 bases and the J segment 6 bases; nucleotides outside the gene matches: 3. CDR3 loop: CASSGQGSEQYF. The CDR3 DNA reads TGTGCCAGCAGCGGACAGGGCTCCGAGCAGTACTTC.

V gene TRBV29-1 combines with J gene TRBJ2-1, with TRBD2 matching over 7 bases. Trimming removed 4 bases from V and 2 bases from J; junction bases left unmatched: 11. CDR3 length: 16 amino acids. Germline V gives CDR1 SQVTM, CDR2 ANQGSEA. Written as DNA, the CDR3 is TGCAGCGTTGTGGGAGCGGGGTGGGGTACCTACAATGAGCAGTTCTTC. Translated: CSVVGAGWGTYNEQFF.

The V gene is TRBV11-3, the J gene TRBJ1-1; TRBD1 is a possible D gene (5 bases). V was pared by 1 base and J by 7 bases, with 10 bases between. CDR1 and CDR2 from the germline V gene are SGHNT and YENEEA. The CDR3 is made up of 13 amino acids. The CDR3 spells CASSLGGVGEAFF. DNA of the CDR3: TGTGCCAGCAGCTTAGGGGGGGTCGGTGAAGCTTTCTTT.

This chain joins TRBV27 and TRBJ2-6; D is uncertain. CDR3 length: 16 residues. Looked up from germline, CDR1 is MNHEY and CDR2 is SMNVEV (reference sequence). V was cut by 3 bases and J by 0 bases, with 9 bases left in between. The CDR3 loop reads CASSFLGDSGANVLTF. The CDR3, as DNA: TGTGCCAGCAGTTTCCTCGGAGACTCTGGGGCCAACGTCCTGACTTTC.

The V call is TRBV30, the J call TRBJ2-7, with a possible D match to TRBD2 (6 bases). This CDR3 is built from 14 residues. Germline V gene data show CDR1 as GTSNPN and CDR2 as SVGIG (reference sequence). The V end was cut by 0 bases, the J end by 6 bases, with 15 bases between. CDR3 loop: CAWSVRDFTTEQYF. CDR3 DNA: TGTGCCTGGAGTGTACGGGACTTCACCACCGAGCAGTACTTC.